One T cell receptor (beta chain) is described in this entry. The data were obtained in a study of T cell changes during pregnancy in multiple sclerosis. TCRdb keeps only in-frame clones here, not all; method: immunoSEQ multiplex PCR. The data show tens of thousands of clones, 85% to 90% seen once. The source material was peripheral blood, sampled in the first trimester of pregnancy. This receptor was identified in a female donor in good health, enrolled as a control in a pregnancy study.

The CDR3 DNA reads as TGCGCCAGCAGCCTGGGGGACAGGACAAATCAGCCCCAGCATTTT. It specifies CASSLGDRTNQPQHF. The gene calls are TRBV5-1 and TRBJ1-5, with 8 positions matching TRBD1. V gave up 4 bases and J gave up 4 bases; unmatched junction bases: 7. This CDR3 has 15 residues. Per germline, CDR1 SGHRS and CDR2 YFSETQ. The complete variable domain, with remaining parts taken from reference TRBV5-1 and TRBJ1-5, reads KAGVTQTPRYLIKTRGQQVTLSCSPISGHRSVSWYQQTPGQGLQFLFEYFSETQRNKGNFPGRFSGRQFSNSRSEMNVSTLELGDSALYLCASSLGDRTNQPQHFGDGTRLSIL.